This section outlines one TCR beta chain sequence together with its context. Only one count was recorded for this clone. Its antigen is still unknown. Base qualities are not provided; no much larger clone lies one nucleotide away. The germline V gene gives CDR1 as SGDLS and CDR2 as YYNGEE. The CDR3 numbers 15 residues from cysteine through phenylalanine. Solely the CDR3 DNA is kept, with 45 bases framed from the first base. At the junction V is shortened by 3 bases and J by 3 bases, with 15 bases in between. These data originate in a study of T cell responses to AZD1222 COVID-19 vaccine (dated by TCRdb to 2020 to 2022). For the wider study: TCR sequencing covered 233 trial participants: around 210 given two doses of AZD1222 and 26 given two doses of MenACWY control vaccine. Trial participants were enrolled into age subgroups of 18-55, 56-69 and 70-plus years, which contained about 150, 28 and 57 TCR-sequenced participants, respectively. Overall results and qualifications from the work: Only six AZD1222 recipients were SARS-CoV-2 seropositive at baseline, limiting conclusions about previously exposed vaccinees. After two AZD1222 doses, both the breadth and the depth of spike-specific TCRs were significantly higher than at day 0 and than in MenACWY recipients. Because no day 14 peak-response samples were available, the repertoires could be characterized only after the peak T cell response. The 56-69-year group was small, and its depth increase did not reach significance, likely because of low power. Participants were mostly white British and included more females than males, and it was suggested by the authors that clonal diversity may have been underestimated. Nearly half of unique spike-specific TCRs reportedly recognized epitopes outside regions mutated in the B.1.351 and B.1.1.7 variants. The vaccine-associated CD4 TCRs covered the entire spike protein, and the dominant responses fell in regions 160-218 and 743-854.

The sample's time point label is to be understood as: about 28 days (+/-7) after the second vaccine dose. AZD1222 recipients with second doses at about 4 weeks or about 12 weeks were pooled, because spike-specific TCR depth and breadth did not differ between schedules. Vaccinee samples were obtained from the UK trials COV001 and COV002, which included a single-blind randomized controlled phase 2/3 trial of AZD1222 (ChAdOx1 nCoV-19) in healthy adults. For TCRbeta chain sequencing, PBMC samples were collected from trial participants at day 0 and at day 28 after the second dose. The CDR3 regions of human TCRbeta chains were analyzed by immunosequencing. The original pipeline was this. TCRs in the repertoires were compared against a reference library of SARS-CoV-2-specific TCRs that had been generated with the MIRA antigen-specificity platform. Breadth meant the fraction of unique TCRs that were SARS-CoV-2-associated, whereas depth meant the fraction of total T cells that were SARS-CoV-2-associated. Using the MIRA data, each spike-specific TCR was mapped to the spike region that the TCR reacts to and placed in a CD4 or CD8 class. Log10-transformed breadth and depth values were compared by one-way ANOVA with Sidak's multiple comparisons tests. The source is immuneACCESS, and TCRdb retained only in-frame sequences with V and J called. Part of the clones is not carried over; for the studies checked, unresolved V genes explain less than half of this, and the remainder is unexplained. The D gene and trimming were derived from the DNA, and the V and J assignments and clone size from that table. The sample table lists approximately 93,000 clones, about 88% of them with a count of one. Clones ranked in the top ten supply more than 5% of the sample.

This clonotype was sampled from an adult who received the AZD1222 COVID-19 vaccine. Rearrangement joined TRBV9 to TRBJ1-2, with TRBD1 perhaps the D gene, on 5 matching bases. Here the sequenced sample was peripheral blood, taken 28 days after the second AZD1222 dose. The CDR3 reads as follows: CASSAETGAYYGYTF. The DNA sequence follows: TGTGCCAGCAGCGCCGAGACCGGGGCTTACTATGGCTACACCTTC.